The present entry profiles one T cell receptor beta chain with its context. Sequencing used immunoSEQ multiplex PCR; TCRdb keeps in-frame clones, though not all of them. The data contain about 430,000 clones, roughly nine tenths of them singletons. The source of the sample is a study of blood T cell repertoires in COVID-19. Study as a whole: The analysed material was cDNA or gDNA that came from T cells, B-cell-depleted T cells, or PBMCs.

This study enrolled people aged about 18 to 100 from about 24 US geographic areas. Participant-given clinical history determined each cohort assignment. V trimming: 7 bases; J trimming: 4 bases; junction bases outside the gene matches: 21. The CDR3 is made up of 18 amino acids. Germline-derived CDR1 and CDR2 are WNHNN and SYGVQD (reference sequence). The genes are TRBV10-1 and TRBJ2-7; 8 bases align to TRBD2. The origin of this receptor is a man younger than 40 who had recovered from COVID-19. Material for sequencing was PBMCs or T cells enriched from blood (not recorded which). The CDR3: CASIDLLRGGEISYEQYF. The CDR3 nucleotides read TGCGCCAGCATCGACCTCCTCCGGGGGGGGGAAATTTCATACGAGCAGTACTTC.